This T cell receptor beta chain is from a study of shared clonotypes between healthy human individuals. On the study more broadly: Researchers drew samples from a couple of women and a few men aged 18 to 49.

Study-wide findings and caveats: Approximately 4.9% of naive CD4 clonotypes were shared across four donors. Non-shared clonotypes had lower generation probabilities than clonotypes shared by all four sorted-subset donors.

A few counts support this clone. Its antigen is as yet unknown. V gave up 5 bases and J gave up 10 bases, with 17 bases separating them. Germline CDR1 and CDR2: GTSNPN and SVGIG (reference sequence). There are 12 residues in the CDR3. Libraries were prepared by immunoSEQ multiplex PCR; TCRdb keeps only in-frame clonotypes and omits some of them. The repertoire holds 2.3 million or so clones, over 90% seen once, with 0.39% in the top ten. The chain links TRBV30 to TRBJ1-1, with TRBD1 as a possible D gene (5 bases). This sequence was found in a man between 18 and 29 years old in good health. Some clones in this sample may be carry-over from other donors' samples. The sequencing sample was made of naive CD4+ T cells from PBMCs. Indicated subset: CD45RA+ positively selected. Here the CDR3 reads CAWERGRAGAFF. CDR3 DNA sequence: TGTGCCTGGGAGAGGGGCAGAGCAGGAGCTTTCTTT.